This TCR beta chain stems from a study of T cell repertoires in cytomegalovirus infection. TCRdb re-analysed the reads in MiXCR, keeping a single row per CDR3 protein. The sample carries fewer than 25,000 distinct CDR3 sequences, 22% recorded once. With regard to this clonotype: The target antigen is unknown.

CDR1 and CDR2 (germline): MGHRA, YSYEKL. The V end was cut by 0 bases, the J end by 6 bases, with 6 bases between. The CDR3 is made up of 13 amino acids. The chain uses TRBV4-1 and TRBJ2-1; D ambiguous. This sample comprised CD8+ T cells from cultured PBMCs, obtained from culture after CMV antigen stimulation. This TCR came from a human donor in good health (CMV status not recorded). Some clones in this sample may be carry-over from other donors' samples. The CDR3 sequence is CASSQDPRNEQFF. The CDR3 bases are TGCGCCAGCAGCCAAGATCCCCGCAATGAGCAGTTCTTC.